These T cell receptor beta chains were read from a single sample in a study of tissue T cells after allogeneic stem cell transplantation. TCRdb keeps only in-frame clones here, not all; method: immunoSEQ multiplex PCR. The sample yields under 400 clones, roughly 73% seen once. Sample: skin, taken at autopsy. The receptors derive from a female patient between 35 and 69 years old with steroid-refractory graft-versus-host disease after an allogeneic stem cell transplant. Some T cells may possibly be graft donor cells. Each CDR3 is given with its conserved first and last residue. The order of the fields is V gene, J gene, CDR3 protein.

TRBV27	TRBJ2-1	CASSFRLAGPAYNEQFF
TRBV3-1/TRBV3-2	TRBJ2-3	CASSHPGARSSGRATDTQYF
TRBV6-1	TRBJ1-5	CASSEWEYSNQPQHF
TRBV19	TRBJ1-1	CASSMMLRPMNTEAFF
TRBV7-9	TRBJ2-5	CASSFWAVLGAPQETQYF
TRBV6-5	TRBJ2-5	CASSYSMETQYF
TRBV7-9	TRBJ2-2	CASSLAGGQRTGELFF
TRBV28	TRBJ2-6	CASRRAGANVLTF
TRBV2	TRBJ1-5	CASSEWGTDFYSNQPQHF
TRBV4-1	TRBJ2-7	CASSQVLGRRVRPYEQYF
TRBV6-4	TRBJ2-5	CASSALAFQETQYF
TRBV11-3	TRBJ2-7	CASSHSYSYEQYF
TRBV3-1/TRBV3-2	TRBJ2-6	CASSQDAAMGLGANVLTF
TRBV29-1	TRBJ2-7	CSVRTGEGEQYF
TRBV27	TRBJ2-7	CASSSRTGHEQYF
TRBV5-6	TRBJ1-3	CASSLRGLTGNTIYF
TRBV21-1	TRBJ1-1	CASRLVVATQFRTETFF
TRBV5-6	TRBJ2-5	CASNLQQGRVIETQYF
TRBV19	TRBJ1-5	CASSIVGRYSNQPQHF
TRBV6-5	TRBJ2-3	CASSYSGPDTQYF
TRBV4-1	TRBJ2-3	CASSQVVAWKDTQYF
TRBV19	TRBJ1-4	CASSTGTSESEKLFF
TRBV27	TRBJ1-5	CASSLGSNQPQHF
TRBV11-2	TRBJ2-7	CASSLDRGPYEQYF
TRBV7-9	TRBJ2-4	CASSLIELAGDSIQYF
TRBV6-1	TRBJ1-4	CASSGHLRTARGEKLFF
TRBV7-9	TRBJ1-6	CASSPLATSNSPLHF
TRBV11-2	TRBJ1-3	CASSLGTGAGNTIYF
TRBV20-1	TRBJ2-6	CSANGPNVLTF